A single sample is the source of the 3 T cell receptor beta chains below, sequenced in a study of shared clonotypes between healthy human individuals (dated by TCRdb to 2018 to 2021). The library was built by means of the immunoSEQ multiplex PCR assay. Entries here come from immuneACCESS through TCRdb and include only in-frame sequences with V and J called. Some clones fail to appear in such tables; in the studies checked, an unresolved V gene covers under half of the shortfall, and the cause of the remainder is unknown. Present in this sample are about 770,000 clones, over 55% of which were seen just once. 1.8% of the sample is in the top ten clones. Source material: memory CD4+ T cells sorted from blood. What the cell subset or site label conveys for this sample: CD45RA-negative fraction. The receptor set was obtained from a woman aged 30 to 39 in good health.

The CDR3 nucleotides read TGTGCCAGCAGCTTAGATCTTCTAGCGGGAGGGCCTGTGGAGCAGTACTTC. Its protein product is CASSLDLLAGGPVEQYF. The chain is built from TRBV7-9 and TRBJ2-7; 12 bases map to TRBD2. With V trimmed by 1 base and J by 7 bases, 11 bases remained unmatched. Germline-derived CDR1 and CDR2 are SEHNR and FQNEAQ (reference sequence). The CDR3 extends over 17 amino acids.

A few counts support this clone. The rearrangement links TRBV9 to TRBJ2-2; no clear D gene. V lost 4 bases to trimming and J lost 1 base, with 2 bases between them. Germline CDR1 and CDR2: SGDLS and YYNGEE. This CDR3 region has 12 residues. DNA of the CDR3: TGTGCCAGCAGCATGAACACCGGGGAGCTGTTTTTT. This gives the protein CASSMNTGELFF.

The sample holds one count of this clone. V gene TRBV5-1 combines with J gene TRBJ2-5; 9 nucleotides match TRBD2. The V and J ends lost 6 bases and 5 bases, in that order; junction bases with no gene match: 8. This CDR3 comprises 14 residues. Germline loops: CDR1 SGHRS, CDR2 YFSETQ. The CDR3 loop is CASTPSGATETQYF. As DNA, the CDR3 is TGCGCCAGCACCCCTAGCGGGGCTACGGAGACCCAGTACTTC.